This T cell receptor beta chain was retrieved from a study of Ad26.COV2.S vaccination and SARS-CoV-2 variants listed by TCRdb under 2021. As for the study more broadly: Donors in the vaccine arm were drawn from COV1001, a multicentre, randomized, double-blind, placebo-controlled phase I-IIa trial testing Ad26.COV2.S in healthy adults. Dosing of Ad26.COV2.S was intramuscular, at either 5x10^10 or 1x10^11 viral particles, delivered as one shot or as two shots spaced 56 days apart. The specificity and breadth of SARS-CoV-2-reactive T cell receptors after Ad26.COV2.S vaccination were assessed by TCRbeta repertoire sequencing. The TCR-sequenced set comprised around 30 samples: about 19 Ad26.COV2.S vaccine recipients, 5 placebo recipients and 8 SARS-CoV-2 convalescent individuals. Trial participants were randomized into five groups of five: low-dose or high-dose Ad26.COV2.S given once or twice, or placebo on both occasions. Throughout the experiments and outcome assessment, investigators stayed blinded to trial group allocation.

To note about this clone: The antigen it binds to is not known. Per-base quality was not reported, and no clone a single base away is much larger than it.

What the treatment or condition label conveys for this sample: some 20 received Ad26.COV2.S at low or high dose, single or two shots; 5 received placebo; per-sample allocation not given. For vaccine and placebo recipients, repertoires were sequenced using samples collected on day 63 after the first injection. Cohort 1b enrolled around 24 adults aged 18-55 years at a single site in Boston, USA, between 29 July and 7 August 2020. As a vaccine, Ad26.COV2.S was a replication-incompetent adenovirus type 26 vector that expressed a prefusion-stabilized SARS-CoV-2 spike protein derived from the original Wuhan strain. V is cut back by 2 bases and J by 6 bases, with 4 bases in the junction unmatched. Taken from cysteine to phenylalanine, the CDR3 has 14 residues. Just the 42-base CDR3 DNA is kept, in frame starting at base 1. Sequences WSHSY (CDR1) and SAAADI (CDR2) are obtained from the germline V gene. The full study reports these points: The study was not powered for comparison of responses between vaccine doses or regimens. Higher spike-specific TCR breadth was observed in Ad26.COV2.S recipients than in placebo recipients (P = 0.0014). Comparable non-spike TCR breadth was observed between vaccine and placebo recipients, consistent with only spike being contained in the vaccine. The authors noted that total T cell responses may have been underestimated by the TCR breadth and depth analyses. After vaccination, spike-specific CD8+ and CD4+ T cell responses were reported to show substantial breadth.

The immunoSEQ Assay was used to sequence TCRbeta CDR3 regions. After extraction, genomic DNA underwent amplification by bias-controlled multiplex PCR, followed by high-throughput sequencing. In the paper's pipeline: Collapsing and filtering of sequences were performed to quantify the absolute abundance of each unique TCRbeta CDR3 region. T cell fraction was estimated by normalization of TCRbeta template counts to usable DNA, with usable DNA being measured through amplification of reference genes present in all nucleated cells. Repertoire TCRs were annotated as SARS-CoV-2-specific when V gene, CDR3 amino acid sequence and J gene were exactly matched to a known reactive TCR set. The reference SARS-CoV-2 TCR set was derived from MIRA and filtered for enrichment in COVID-19-positive ImmuneCODE repertoires, a step that removed public or cross-reactive TCRs. Using the MIRA antigens, annotated TCRs were further analysed by specific ORF or by position within an ORF. Depth was the summed frequency of annotated unique rearrangements, while breadth was defined as annotated unique rearrangements over total unique productive rearrangements. Group comparisons of TCR breadth used two-sided Wilcoxon rank-sum tests. Sourced from immuneACCESS, this table was stored by TCRdb with only in-frame sequences that have V and J called. A share of the clones is absent; for the studies checked, an unresolved V gene accounts for under half, and the remainder has no known explanation. V and J calls and clone size are as listed in that table; D and trimming were resolved from the DNA. The sample table holds some 340,000 clones, of which around four fifths were seen once. Together, the top ten hold around 2.2% of the sample.

The specimen was peripheral blood, collected in a trial of Ad26.COV2.S vaccine versus placebo. This clonotype was obtained from a person aged 18-65 years who received the Ad26.COV2.S COVID-19 vaccine or a placebo. Recombination connected TRBV10-2 to TRBJ1-5; the central 7 bases match TRBD1. The DNA reads TGCGCCAGCAGTGAGCCAGGGGGGGGTCAGCCCCAGCATTTT. The resulting protein is CASSEPGGGQPQHF.